The present entry profiles one TCR beta chain with its context. What it recognizes is unknown. This entry is derived from a study of blood T cells in healthy people across ages. Healthy Caucasian individuals from Russia aged about 6 to 90 served as donors. The CDR3 loop spans 15 amino acids. The junction had 12 bases not matched to a gene; V was cut back by 4 bases and J by 7 bases. In germline, CDR1 is MGHRA, CDR2 YSYEKL. General study findings and limits: Older individuals had lower TCR beta diversity per million T cells (the decline was roughly linear).

The authors ran a second PCR of about 6 to 11 cycles using a sample-barcoded 5' primer and a J-beta primer mix. TCRdb reprocessed the 5' RACE reads via MiXCR and lists one record per CDR3 protein. Altogether roughly 1,800,000 distinct CDR3 sequences are present, just under 50% being singletons, with the ten largest covering less than 2.5%. Sequenced input: blood. The receptor was derived from a woman aged 40 to 49 in good health. The chain recombines TRBV4-1 with TRBJ1-2, with 7 bases that match TRBD1. CDR3 nucleotide sequence: TGCGCCAGCAGCCCCCTACGACAGGGACTGGCTGGCTACACCTTC. Translating it yields CASSPLRQGLAGYTF.